Listed below are T cell receptor beta chains from one sample, sequenced in a study of cytomegalovirus exposure and HLA in healthy donors. The method was immunoSEQ multiplex PCR; TCRdb's version includes in-frame clones alone and lacks a portion of them. The sample records 100,000 to 150,000 clones, over 80% being singletons. Input material: PBMCs. These receptors all stem from a man aged 18 to 29 in good health and CMV-seropositive. Both conserved end residues are part of each CDR3. D genes are given only for firm matches. Only part of the rows carry a size: once, few, many, or a class if the clone is expanded.

length,V,J,D,size,DNA,CDR3
13,TRBV30,TRBJ2-5,.,once,TGTGCCTGGAGTCTGGACTACCAGGGGACCCAGTACTTC,CAWSLDYQGTQYF
15,TRBV7-2,TRBJ1-2,TRBD1,.,TGTGCCAGCAGCTTCCGCCTGACAGGGTCGGGTGGCTACACCTTC,CASSFRLTGSGGYTF
16,TRBV28,TRBJ2-7,.,.,TGTGCCAGCCTAAGACCGACAGGCACCAGCTCCTACGAGCAGTACTTC,CASLRPTGTSSYEQYF
15,TRBV7-2,TRBJ2-7,.,.,TGTGCCAGCAGCTTAGGGCCTCAGGCATCCTACGAGCAGTACTTC,CASSLGPQASYEQYF
11,TRBV10-2,TRBJ2-7,.,.,TGCGCCAGCAGTGACCTATACGAGCAGTACTTC,CASSDLYEQYF
16,TRBV2,TRBJ2-2,.,.,TGTGCCAGCAGTGATTCGCCAGGGGCGAACACCGGGGAGCTGTTTTTT,CASSDSPGANTGELFF
15,TRBV18,TRBJ1-3,.,.,TGTGCCAGCTCACCACTAGGAGTTATCCGAAACACCATATATTTT,CASSPLGVIRNTIYF
11,TRBV5-8,TRBJ2-7,.,.,TGTGCCAGCAGCCAATCCTACGAGCAGTACTTC,CASSQSYEQYF
16,TRBV6-1,TRBJ1-3,.,medium-sized,TGTGCCAGCAGTGAAGAGCCAACGGTCTCTGGAAACACCATATATTTT,CASSEEPTVSGNTIYF
14,TRBV30,TRBJ1-2,.,.,TGTGCCTGGAGGACCCAGGTACAGAACTATGGCTACACCTTC,CAWRTQVQNYGYTF
16,TRBV2,TRBJ2-1,.,few,TGTGCCAGCAGTGAAGCGGTAGGGGGGGTGTACAATGAGCAGTTCTTC,CASSEAVGGVYNEQFF
16,TRBV11-3,TRBJ2-1,.,.,TGTGCCAGCAGCTCTCCTGCGGGGTCCGCAGACAATGAGCAGTTCTTC,CASSSPAGSADNEQFF
14,TRBV11-1,TRBJ1-6,.,.,TGTGCCAGCAGCTTAACAGGTCCTAATTCACCCCTCCACTTT,CASSLTGPNSPLHF
16,TRBV19,TRBJ2-6,TRBD1,.,TGTGCCAGTAGTATTTACGAGGGGGCGGCGGCCAACGTCCTGACTTTC,CASSIYEGAAANVLTF
15,TRBV6-1,TRBJ1-5,.,once,TGTGCCAGCAGTATGGGGGCCAGGGGAGATCAGCCCCAGCATTTT,CASSMGARGDQPQHF
12,TRBV9,TRBJ2-3,.,.,TGTGCCAGCAGCGGTAACACAGATACGCAGTATTTT,CASSGNTDTQYF
13,TRBV14,TRBJ2-5,.,.,TGTGCCAGCAGCCAATCCCAAAAAGAGACCCAGTACTTC,CASSQSQKETQYF
15,TRBV4-1,TRBJ2-7,TRBD2,once,TGCGCCAGCAGCCAAGATAAAGGACTAGGCTACGAGCAGTACTTC,CASSQDKGLGYEQYF
14,TRBV7-2,TRBJ2-5,.,.,TGTGCCAGCAGCGTCAGACAGGAGAAAGAGACCCAGTACTTC,CASSVRQEKETQYF
13,TRBV27,TRBJ1-1,.,.,TGTGCCAGCAGTTTCAACCGGTATTCTGAAGCTTTCTTT,CASSFNRYSEAFF
14,TRBV19,TRBJ1-2,.,.,TGTGCCAGTAGTATAGATCGGGGATACTATGGCTACACCTTC,CASSIDRGYYGYTF
15,TRBV6-4,TRBJ2-3,TRBD2,.,TGTGCCAGCAGCGAAAATTTGGGGGGGGCAGATACGCAGTATTTT,CASSENLGGADTQYF
12,TRBV14,TRBJ1-1,.,once,TGTGCCAGCAGCTCCGGGGGGGTTGAAGCTTTCTTT,CASSSGGVEAFF
14,TRBV6-1,TRBJ1-5,TRBD1,.,TGTGCCAGCAGTGTAACAGGGGGCAATCAGCCCCAGCATTTT,CASSVTGGNQPQHF
16,TRBV6-5,TRBJ1-6,.,.,TGTGCCAGCAGTTACTCTGGGGGGATGGGAGGTTCACCCCTCCACTTT,CASSYSGGMGGSPLHF
14,TRBV29-1,TRBJ2-3,.,.,TGCAGCGTCGACCAACAGGAACAGGCAGATACGCAGTATTTT,CSVDQQEQADTQYF
15,TRBV5-5,TRBJ2-3,.,.,TGTGCCAGCAGCTTGGTCGGGGACTTCACAGATACGCAGTATTTT,CASSLVGDFTDTQYF
15,TRBV4-2,TRBJ2-7,.,.,TGTGCCAGCAGCCAAGAGGTCTGGGAGGATGATGAGCATGACTTC,CASSQEVWEDDEHDF
15,TRBV13,TRBJ2-7,TRBD2,.,TGTGCCAGCAGAAGGACTAGCGGAATCTCCTACGAGCAGTACTTC,CASRRTSGISYEQYF
18,TRBV5-1,TRBJ1-1,TRBD1,.,TGCGCCAGCAGCTCAAAAAAAACCCTTGACAGGGCTAACACTGAAGCTTTCTTT,CASSSKKTLDRANTEAFF
12,TRBV7-8,TRBJ1-2,.,once,TGTGCCAGCAGCTTAGGGACATCGGGCTACACCTTC,CASSLGTSGYTF
15,TRBV5-4,TRBJ2-7,.,once,TGTGCCAGCAGCCCGGGTGGCGCGGCCACCTACGAGCAGTACTTC,CASSPGGAATYEQYF
16,TRBV10-1,TRBJ2-7,TRBD1,few,TGCGCCAGCAGTGAGCTAGAGGGACAGGGAAAGAACGAGCAGTACTTC,CASSELEGQGKNEQYF
14,TRBV28,TRBJ2-3,.,.,TGTGCCAGCAGTTCCCCAGGGGCCACAGATACGCAGTATTTT,CASSSPGATDTQYF
14,TRBV29-1,TRBJ2-1,.,.,TGCAGCGTCGACGGGGGAGCTATCTACAATGAGCAGTTCTTC,CSVDGGAIYNEQFF
13,TRBV19,TRBJ1-2,TRBD1,.,TGTGCCAGTAGGAAGACAGGGAACTATGGCTACACCTTC,CASRKTGNYGYTF
17,TRBV5-1,TRBJ2-2,.,.,TGCGCCAGCAGACCCCCTAAGGGGTCATTAAACACCGGGGAGCTGTTTTTT,CASRPPKGSLNTGELFF
14,TRBV5-1,TRBJ1-2,.,.,TGCGCCAGCAGCTCGTCCCGGGACATATATGGCTACACCTTC,CASSSSRDIYGYTF
15,TRBV11-2,TRBJ2-5,TRBD2,.,TGTGCCAGCAGCTTGGGAGCGGGGCTACAAGAGACCCAGTACTTC,CASSLGAGLQETQYF
20,TRBV14,TRBJ2-1,TRBD2,.,TGTGCCAGCAGCCAAGACCCCACTGATAGGGTTAGCGGGGGTTACAATGAGCAGTTCTTC,CASSQDPTDRVSGGYNEQFF
15,TRBV10-1,TRBJ1-1,.,.,TGCGCCAGCAGCCCCATGCGGGGGGCGAACACTGAAGCTTTCTTT,CASSPMRGANTEAFF
14,TRBV27,TRBJ1-1,TRBD1,.,TGTGCCAGCAGTCCAGGGACAGCGAACACTGAAGCTTTCTTT,CASSPGTANTEAFF
15,TRBV12-5,TRBJ1-3,.,.,TGTGCTAGTGGCTCGGGACTCGTCTCTGGAAACACCATATATTTT,CASGSGLVSGNTIYF
17,TRBV9,TRBJ2-3,TRBD2,once,TGTGCCAGCAGCGTGGCGACTAGCCGTACCCCCACAGATACGCAGTATTTT,CASSVATSRTPTDTQYF
16,TRBV27,TRBJ1-1,.,.,TGTGCCAGCAGTTTATTTGCGACAGCCTCGAACACTGAAGCTTTCTTT,CASSLFATASNTEAFF